This T cell receptor beta chain was sequenced in a study of neurological immune-mediated disorders (dated by TCRdb to about 2019). About the investigation overall: Of the 35 or so multiple sclerosis patients, about 31 had relapsing-remitting MS and 3 had secondary progressive MS. Peripheral blood TCR-beta repertoires from patients with HTLV-I-associated myelopathy (HAM/TSP), patients with multiple sclerosis, and healthy controls were compared in the study using UMI-based sequencing. The roughly 110 TCR-beta libraries covered PBMC samples along with longitudinal samples, technical triplicates, and paired sorted CD4+ and CD8+ T-cell subsets. Longitudinal HAM/TSP and healthy donors had 3 time-points each (about 3-45 month intervals). The cohort was made up of 60 to 75 subjects, consisting of about 14 HAM/TSP patients, some 35 multiple sclerosis patients and around 20 healthy controls. Broad study findings and their caveats: The highest TCR clonal expansion was observed in HAM/TSP patients, whereas the lowest was observed in MS patients, even when compared with healthy controls. Expanded clones from different subjects shared no identical CDR3 amino acid sequences, which suggests that TCR-beta repertoires were private in all groups. The MS cluster showed no association with clinical or MRI features, and the authors stated that larger cohorts are needed. Phylogenetic analysis grouped repertoires from 18 of 34 MS patients into a cluster of related CDR3 sequences, suggesting a possible repertoire-level signature.

The CDR3 sequence holds 16 residues, the cysteine and phenylalanine included. CDR3 DNA is the only sequence kept; it has 48 bases, read in frame from the first base. Trimming removed 0 bases from V and 6 bases from J, leaving 16 bases between the germline ends. CDR1 and CDR2 (SGHRS, YFSETQ) derive from the germline V gene. This clonotype was observed many times. Its antigen is currently not known. No base quality information exists; no much larger clone differs at one position. cDNA synthesis used template-switch 5'RACE with a primer carrying a 10-nucleotide random unique molecular identifier tagging each TCR transcript. Over 180 million TCR-beta sequences, covering 15-18 subjects, were produced in each sequencing run. The RNeasy kit was used to extract total RNA. Using the KAPA Real-time Library Amplification kit, TCR-beta VDJ regions were amplified with primers for the TCR constant region and the 5'RACE anchor. Sample indexes and Illumina adaptors were added in a first PCR, after which library yield was increased in a second PCR. The roughly 650 bp TCR product was size-selected on a 2% E-gel SizeSelection system after Ampure bead purification. Library quality was checked on a Bioanalyzer, concentration was measured with Qubit, and libraries were quantified with the Kapa Library Quantification kit before pooling. An Illumina HiSeq 2500 was used to sequence the libraries paired-end at 2 x 150 bp. To increase sequence diversity, roughly 24-32% phiX was spiked into each library pool. The paper's data handling went like this. The quality-filtered reads were processed with the UMI-based MiGEC pipeline, whose error correction step removed more than 90% of the raw TCR sequences. VDJ genes were aligned to IMGT germline references, and each clonotype was defined by a unique CDR3 amino acid sequence together with V-J genes. Clonal expansion, Shannon diversity and CDR3 relatedness were evaluated with VDJtools (CalcPairwiseDistances, ClusterSamples), while phylogenetic trees were built in CLCbio workbench. Using coefficient-of-variation modelling across technical triplicates, the study counted a clone as expanded if it had at least 8 unique UMIs. TCRdb itself trimmed the public reads at Q25 with fastp, ran MiXCR and retained productive beta chains. Here each entry gathers all rows of one CDR3 protein and keeps the most common genes and DNA. TCRdb, rather than the study authors, made the V and J calls. For this sample the table gives some 87,000 distinct CDR3 sequences, of which 4.5% to 7.5% were detected only once. The top ten clonotypes cover over 6.5% of the sample.

Per the publication, the time point label means: longitudinal time-point 2. Libraries from unsorted PBMCs were made from 2 million PBMCs kept in RNAlater at -80 degrees C until RNA extraction. The multiple sclerosis patients were enrolled in a US clinical protocol that evaluated disease progression with magnetic resonance imaging. PBMCs were separated from peripheral blood using Ficoll-Hypaque density gradient centrifugation and then cryopreserved in liquid nitrogen. The sequence joins TRBV5-1 to TRBJ2-4, with TRBD1 perhaps the D gene, on 6 matching bases. The material sequenced was PBMCs. The receptor's source is a woman aged 55-70 years with multiple sclerosis. CDR3 reads: CASSLAPGAQGNIQYF. The DNA sequence is given as TGCGCCAGCAGCTTGGCCCCAGGGGCGCAGGGAAACATTCAGTACTTC.